This T cell receptor (beta chain) was profiled in a study of shared clonotypes between healthy human individuals. The study's findings and limits: Against clonotypes common to all four donors, non-shared ones had lower generation probabilities. What rarefaction showed was incomplete sorted-subset sequencing despite large depth.

A word on this clone: What it binds is not known.

Germline assignment: CDR1 MNHNS and CDR2 SASEGT. Trimming pared 10 bases from V and 4 bases from J, leaving 17 bases between. The CDR3 extends over 15 amino acids. Into CD45RA+ naive and CD45RA-negative memory subsets, the CD4+ cells were split. The data were produced by immunoSEQ multiplex PCR, yet TCRdb's version contains in-frame clones alone and is incomplete. The table lists about 1.1 million clones, about 80% of them singletons. The sequence came from a man aged 18 to 35 in good health. Some clones in this sample may be carry-over from other donors' samples. The chain recombines TRBV6-1 with TRBJ1-6, with a possible D match to TRBD1 (5 bases). The sample taken for sequencing was memory CD4+ T cells from PBMCs. Subset described: CD45RA-negative fraction. The CDR3: CAITTVTGYNSPLHF. CDR3 in DNA: TGTGCCATCACCACGGTAACAGGTTATAATTCACCCCTCCACTTT.